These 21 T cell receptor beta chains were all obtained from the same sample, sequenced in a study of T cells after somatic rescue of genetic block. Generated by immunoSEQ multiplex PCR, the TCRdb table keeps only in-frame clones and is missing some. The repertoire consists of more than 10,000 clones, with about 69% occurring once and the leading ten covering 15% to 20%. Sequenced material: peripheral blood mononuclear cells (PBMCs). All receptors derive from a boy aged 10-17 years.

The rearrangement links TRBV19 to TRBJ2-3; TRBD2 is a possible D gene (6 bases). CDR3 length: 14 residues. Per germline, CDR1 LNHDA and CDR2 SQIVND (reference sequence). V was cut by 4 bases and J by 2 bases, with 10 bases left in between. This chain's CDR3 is CASSRSGFTDTQYF. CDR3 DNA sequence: TGTGCCAGTAGTAGGAGCGGGTTCACAGATACGCAGTATTTT.

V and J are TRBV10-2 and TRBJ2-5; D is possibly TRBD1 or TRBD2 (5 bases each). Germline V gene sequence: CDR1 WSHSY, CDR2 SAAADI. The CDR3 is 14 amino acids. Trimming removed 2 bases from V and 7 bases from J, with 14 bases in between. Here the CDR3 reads CASSEGGTSATQYF. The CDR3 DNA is TGCGCCAGCAGTGAGGGTGGGACCAGTGCGACCCAGTACTTC.

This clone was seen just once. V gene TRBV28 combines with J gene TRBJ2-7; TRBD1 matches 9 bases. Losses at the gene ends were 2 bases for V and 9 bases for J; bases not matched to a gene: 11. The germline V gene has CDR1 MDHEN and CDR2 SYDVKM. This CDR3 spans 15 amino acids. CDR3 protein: CASSLGPGQGLGQYF. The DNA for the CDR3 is TGTGCCAGCAGTTTAGGTCCGGGACAGGGCCTCGGGCAGTACTTC.

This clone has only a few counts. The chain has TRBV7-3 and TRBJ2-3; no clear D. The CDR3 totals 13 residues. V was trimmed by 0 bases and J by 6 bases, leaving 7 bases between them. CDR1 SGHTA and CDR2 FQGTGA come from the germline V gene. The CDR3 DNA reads TGTGCCAGCAGCTTAACGATACGCGATACGCAGTATTTT. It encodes CASSLTIRDTQYF. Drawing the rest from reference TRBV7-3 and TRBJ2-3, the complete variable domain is GAGVSQTPSNKVTEKGKYVELRCDPISGHTALYWYRQSLGQGPEFLIYFQGTGAADDSGLPNDRFFAVRPEGSVSTLKIQRTERGDSAVYLCASSLTIRDTQYFGPGTRLTVL.

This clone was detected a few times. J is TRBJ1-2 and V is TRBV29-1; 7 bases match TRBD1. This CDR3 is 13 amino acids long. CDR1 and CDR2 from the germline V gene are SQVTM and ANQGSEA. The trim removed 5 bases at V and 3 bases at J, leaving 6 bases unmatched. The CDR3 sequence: CSVSRQGDYGYTF. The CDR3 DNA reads TGCAGCGTTAGCAGACAGGGCGACTATGGCTACACCTTC.

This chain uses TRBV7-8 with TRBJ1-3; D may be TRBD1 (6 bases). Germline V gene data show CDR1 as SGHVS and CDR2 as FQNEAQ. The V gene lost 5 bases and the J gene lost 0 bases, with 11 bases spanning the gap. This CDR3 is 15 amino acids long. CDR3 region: CASSHGQSSGNTIYF. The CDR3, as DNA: TGTGCCAGCAGCCATGGACAGAGCTCTGGAAACACCATATATTTT.

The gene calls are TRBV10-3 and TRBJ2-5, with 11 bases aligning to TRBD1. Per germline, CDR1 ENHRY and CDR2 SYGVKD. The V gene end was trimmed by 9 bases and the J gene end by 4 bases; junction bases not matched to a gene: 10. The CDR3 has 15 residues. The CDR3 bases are TGTGCCATGAGCGACGGGACAGGGGGTATAGAGACCCAGTACTTC. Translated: CAMSDGTGGIETQYF.

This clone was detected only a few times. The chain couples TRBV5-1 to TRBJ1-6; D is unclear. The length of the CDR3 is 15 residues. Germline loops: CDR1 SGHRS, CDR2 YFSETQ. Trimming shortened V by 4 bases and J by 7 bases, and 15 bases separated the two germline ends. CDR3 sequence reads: CASSPDKYKNSPLHF. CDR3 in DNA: TGCGCCAGCAGCCCAGACAAGTATAAGAATTCACCCCTCCACTTT.

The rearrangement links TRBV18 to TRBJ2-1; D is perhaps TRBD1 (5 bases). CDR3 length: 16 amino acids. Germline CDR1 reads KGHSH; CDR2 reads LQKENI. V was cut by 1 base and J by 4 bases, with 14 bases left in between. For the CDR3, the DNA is TGTGCCAGCTCACCACTGCAGGGCGAACGATACAATGAGCAGTTCTTC. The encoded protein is CASSPLQGERYNEQFF.

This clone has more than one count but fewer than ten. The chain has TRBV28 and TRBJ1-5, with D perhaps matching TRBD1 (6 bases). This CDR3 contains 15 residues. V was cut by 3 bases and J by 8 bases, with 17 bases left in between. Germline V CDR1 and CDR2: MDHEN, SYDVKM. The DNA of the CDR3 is TGTGCCAGCAGTTTTAATACAGGGAGGATAAAGCCCCAGCATTTT. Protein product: CASSFNTGRIKPQHF.

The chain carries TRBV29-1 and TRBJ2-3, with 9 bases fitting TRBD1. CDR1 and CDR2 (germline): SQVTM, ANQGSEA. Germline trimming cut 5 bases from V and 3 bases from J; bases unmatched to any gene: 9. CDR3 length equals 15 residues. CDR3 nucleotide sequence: TGCAGCGTTAGGAGGACAGGGGTTAGGACAGATACGCAGTATTTT. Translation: CSVRRTGVRTDTQYF.

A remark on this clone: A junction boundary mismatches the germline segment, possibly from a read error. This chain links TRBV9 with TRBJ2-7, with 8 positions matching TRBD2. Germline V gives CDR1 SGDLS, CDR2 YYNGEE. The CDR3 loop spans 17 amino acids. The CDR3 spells CARSVTPGGGGIDEQYF. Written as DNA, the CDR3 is TGTGCCCGCAGCGTAACTCCCGGGGGGGGCGGAATAGACGAGCAGTACTTC.

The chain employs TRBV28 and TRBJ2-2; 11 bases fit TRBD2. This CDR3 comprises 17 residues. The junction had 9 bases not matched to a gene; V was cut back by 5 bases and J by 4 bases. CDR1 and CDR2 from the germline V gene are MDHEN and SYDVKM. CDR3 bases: TGTGCCAGCAGTCCCTGGAACCTAGCGGGAGGCACCGGGGAGCTGTTTTTT. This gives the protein CASSPWNLAGGTGELFF.

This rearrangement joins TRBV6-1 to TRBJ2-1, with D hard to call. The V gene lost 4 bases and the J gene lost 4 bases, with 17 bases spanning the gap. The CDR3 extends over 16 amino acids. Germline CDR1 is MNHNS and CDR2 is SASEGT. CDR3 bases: TGTGCCAGCAGTGCCTACGGTCTCACCTTATACAATGAGCAGTTCTTC. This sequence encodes CASSAYGLTLYNEQFF.

The chain's CDR3 is CASSPPNGVTGELFF. Here the CDR3 DNA reads TGTGCCAGCTCACCACCCAACGGGGTCACCGGGGAGCTGTTTTTT. V gene TRBV18 combines with J gene TRBJ2-2, with a tentative D call TRBD2 (5 bases). Germline lookup yields CDR1 KGHSH and CDR2 LQKENI. There are 15 residues in the CDR3. V lost 0 bases and J 4 bases, leaving 9 bases between the germline ends. Complete variable domain (other parts from reference TRBV18 and TRBJ2-2): NAGVMQNPRHLVRRRGQEARLRCSPMKGHSHVYWYRQLPEEGLKFMVYLQKENIIDESGMPKERFSAEFPKEGPSILRIQQVVRGDSAAYFCASSPPNGVTGELFFGEGSRLTVL.

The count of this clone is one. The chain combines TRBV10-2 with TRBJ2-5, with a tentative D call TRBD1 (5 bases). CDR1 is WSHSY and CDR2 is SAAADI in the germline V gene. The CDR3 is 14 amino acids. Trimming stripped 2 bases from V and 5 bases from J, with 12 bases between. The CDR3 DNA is TGCGCCAGCAGTGAGCAGGGTGGGTGGGAGACCCAGTACTTC. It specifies CASSEQGGWETQYF.

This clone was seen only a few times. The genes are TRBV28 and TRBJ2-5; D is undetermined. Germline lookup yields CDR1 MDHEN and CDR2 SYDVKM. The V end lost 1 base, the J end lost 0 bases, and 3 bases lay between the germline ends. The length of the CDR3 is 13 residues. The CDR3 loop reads CASSLYHQETQYF. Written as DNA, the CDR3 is TGTGCCAGCAGTTTATACCACCAAGAGACCCAGTACTTC.

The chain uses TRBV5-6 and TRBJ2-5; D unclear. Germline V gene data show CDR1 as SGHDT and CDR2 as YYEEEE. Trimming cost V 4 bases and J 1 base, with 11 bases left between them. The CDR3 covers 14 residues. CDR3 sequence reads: CASSPYDAQETQYF. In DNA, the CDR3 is TGTGCCAGCAGCCCCTATGACGCCCAAGAGACCCAGTACTTC.

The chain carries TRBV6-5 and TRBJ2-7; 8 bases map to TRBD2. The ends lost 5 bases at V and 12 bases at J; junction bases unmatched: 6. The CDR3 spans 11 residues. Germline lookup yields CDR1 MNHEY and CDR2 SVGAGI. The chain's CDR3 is CASSPGTSLYF. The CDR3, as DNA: TGTGCCAGCAGTCCCGGGACTAGTCTGTACTTC.

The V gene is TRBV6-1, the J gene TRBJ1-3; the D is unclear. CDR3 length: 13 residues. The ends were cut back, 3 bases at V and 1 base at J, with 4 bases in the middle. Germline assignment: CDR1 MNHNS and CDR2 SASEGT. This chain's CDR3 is CASSDRSGNTIYF. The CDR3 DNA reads TGTGCCAGCAGTGACAGGTCTGGAAACACCATATATTTT.

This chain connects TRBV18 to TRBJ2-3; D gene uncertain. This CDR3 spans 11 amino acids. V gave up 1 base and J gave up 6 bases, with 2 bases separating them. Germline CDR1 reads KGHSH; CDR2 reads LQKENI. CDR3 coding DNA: TGTGCCAGCTCACCACAGGATACGCAGTATTTT. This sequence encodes CASSPQDTQYF.